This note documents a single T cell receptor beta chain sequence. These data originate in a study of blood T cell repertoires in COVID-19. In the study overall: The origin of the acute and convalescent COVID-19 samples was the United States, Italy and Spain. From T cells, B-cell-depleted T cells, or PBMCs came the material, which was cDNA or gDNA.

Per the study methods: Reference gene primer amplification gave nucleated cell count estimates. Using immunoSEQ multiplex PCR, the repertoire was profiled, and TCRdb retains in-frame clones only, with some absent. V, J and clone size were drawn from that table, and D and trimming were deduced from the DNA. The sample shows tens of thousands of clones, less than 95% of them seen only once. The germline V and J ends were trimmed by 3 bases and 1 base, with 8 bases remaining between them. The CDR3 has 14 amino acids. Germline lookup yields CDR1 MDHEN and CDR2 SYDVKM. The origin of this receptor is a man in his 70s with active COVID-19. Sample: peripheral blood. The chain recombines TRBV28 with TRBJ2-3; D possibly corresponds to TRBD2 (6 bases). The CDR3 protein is CASSFGGGTDTQYF. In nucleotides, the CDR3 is TGTGCCAGCAGTTTCGGCGGGGGCACAGATACGCAGTATTTT.